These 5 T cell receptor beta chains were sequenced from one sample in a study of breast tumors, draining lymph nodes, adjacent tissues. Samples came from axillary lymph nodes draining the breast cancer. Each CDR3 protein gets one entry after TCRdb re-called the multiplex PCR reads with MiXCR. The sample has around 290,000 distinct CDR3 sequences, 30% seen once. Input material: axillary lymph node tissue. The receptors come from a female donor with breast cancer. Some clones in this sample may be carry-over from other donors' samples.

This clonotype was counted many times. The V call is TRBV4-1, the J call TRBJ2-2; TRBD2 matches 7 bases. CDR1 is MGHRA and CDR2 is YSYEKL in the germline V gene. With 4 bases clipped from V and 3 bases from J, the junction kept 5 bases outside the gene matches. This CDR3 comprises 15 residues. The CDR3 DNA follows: TGCGCCAGCAGCCGACTAGCCGCCGACACCGGGGAGCTGTTTTTT. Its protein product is CASSRLAADTGELFF.

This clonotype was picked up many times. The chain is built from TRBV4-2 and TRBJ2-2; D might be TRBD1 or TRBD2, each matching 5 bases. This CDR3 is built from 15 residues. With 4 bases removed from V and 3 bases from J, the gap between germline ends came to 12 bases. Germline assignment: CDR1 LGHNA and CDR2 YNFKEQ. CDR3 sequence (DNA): TGTGCCAGCAGCCTAGAGGGGTTGGACACCGGGGAGCTGTTTTTT. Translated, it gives CASSLEGLDTGELFF.

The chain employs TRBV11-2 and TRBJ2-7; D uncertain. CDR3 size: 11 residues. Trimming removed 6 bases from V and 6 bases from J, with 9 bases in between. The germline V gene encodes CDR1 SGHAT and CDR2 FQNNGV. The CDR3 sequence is CASRSLAEQYF. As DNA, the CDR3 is TGTGCCAGCAGGTCTCTCGCCGAGCAGTACTTC.

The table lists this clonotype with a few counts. The CDR3 region has the DNA TGCAGTGCTTCCCAGGGGAGGGAGACCCAGCATTTT. Its translation: CSASQGRETQHF. V is TRBV20-1 and J is TRBJ1-5; a possible D gene is TRBD1 (6 bases). The CDR3 loop spans 12 amino acids. V gave up 5 bases and J gave up 11 bases, with 16 bases separating them. Per germline, CDR1 DFQATT and CDR2 SNEGSKA (reference sequence).

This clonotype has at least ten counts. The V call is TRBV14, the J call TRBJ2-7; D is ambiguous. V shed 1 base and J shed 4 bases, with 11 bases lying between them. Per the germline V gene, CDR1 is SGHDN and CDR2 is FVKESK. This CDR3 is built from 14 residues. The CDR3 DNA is TGTGCCAGCAGCCAAGGATTTGGGTTTTACGAGCAGTACTTC. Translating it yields CASSQGFGFYEQYF.